The 24 T cell receptor beta chains below all came from one sample that was sequenced in a study of post-analysis software for immune sequencing data. No antigen is known for these receptors. TCR beta cDNA libraries included unique molecular identifiers. TCRdb analysed the PCR reads with MiXCR anew, one entry per CDR3 protein. The sample lists a few hundred thousand distinct CDR3 sequences; less than 35% were seen once. Study-wide points: Five or six TRBV segments were significantly more frequent in patients than in controls. TRBV5-6, TRBV5-1 and TRBV20-1 were among these segments.

The sequencing input was blood. All receptors derive from a girl between 10 and 17 years old with multiple sclerosis.

This chain joins TRBV18 and TRBJ2-7; 11 bases align to TRBD1. There are 14 residues in the CDR3. V gave up 5 bases and J gave up 5 bases; unmatched junction bases: 5. The germline V gene has CDR1 KGHSH and CDR2 LQKENI. CDR3 in amino acids: CASSSRDRGNEQYF. DNA of the CDR3: TGTGCCAGCTCATCCCGGGACAGGGGGAACGAGCAGTACTTC.

J is TRBJ2-1 and V is TRBV9; 7 nucleotides line up with TRBD1. The junction had 4 bases not matched to a gene; V was cut back by 0 bases and J by 1 base. The CDR3 is made up of 16 amino acids. Per germline, CDR1 SGDLS and CDR2 YYNGEE. The CDR3 sequence is CASSVGGTASYNEQFF. CDR3 nucleotides: TGTGCCAGCAGCGTAGGGGGGACAGCGTCCTACAATGAGCAGTTCTTC. Complete variable domain (other parts from reference TRBV9 and TRBJ2-1): DSGVTQTPKHLITATGQRVTLRCSPRSGDLSVYWYQQSLDQGLQFLIQYYNGEERAKGNILERFSAQQFPDLHSELNLSSLELGDSALYFCASSVGGTASYNEQFFGPGTRLTVL.

The rearrangement joins TRBV6-2 or TRBV6-3 to TRBJ1-2; no reliable D call. Trimming left V 6 bases short and J 4 bases short, with 15 bases between. This CDR3 is built from 14 residues. Germline values: CDR1 MNHEY, CDR2 SVGEGT. The CDR3 DNA reads TGTGCCAGCAGCCCGCCCATTAGGGTCTATGGCTACACCTTC. Translated: CASSPPIRVYGYTF.

The chain joins TRBV3-1 to TRBJ2-7, with D perhaps TRBD1 (5 bases). The CDR3 has 14 amino acids. V was trimmed by 0 bases and J by 2 bases, leaving 8 bases between them. Germline values: CDR1 LGHDT, CDR2 YNNKEL (reference sequence). The CDR3 loop is CASSQDRQPYEQYF. Here the CDR3 DNA reads TGTGCCAGCAGCCAAGATAGACAGCCCTACGAGCAGTACTTC.

CDR3 nucleotides: TGTGCCAGCAGCGTGCAGGGGAGAACGTACGAGCAGTACTTC. Protein product: CASSVQGRTYEQYF. The V call is TRBV9, the J call TRBJ2-7; TRBD1 is a possible D gene (6 bases). V was shortened by 2 bases and J by 4 bases, with 13 bases between the two germline ends. The CDR3 has 14 residues. The germline V gene encodes CDR1 SGDLS and CDR2 YYNGEE.

The chain joins TRBV5-1 to TRBJ2-1; 11 bases map to TRBD2. Trimming at V came to 7 bases and at J to 4 bases, leaving 7 bases not matched to a gene. Per germline, CDR1 SGHRS and CDR2 YFSETQ. This CDR3 spans 15 amino acids. The CDR3 DNA reads TGCGCCAGCGGCAAGACTAGCGGGGTTTACAATGAGCAGTTCTTC. Translation: CASGKTSGVYNEQFF.

This clonotype was seen once. The V call is TRBV2, the J call TRBJ2-7, with TRBD2 matching 13 bases. This CDR3 comprises 15 residues. Unmatched junction bases numbered 7, after V lost 4 bases and J lost 7 bases. Germline V lookup: CDR1 SNHLY, CDR2 FYNNEI. CDR3 sequence reads: CASSGTSGGLGEQYF. The CDR3, as DNA: TGTGCCAGCAGTGGGACTAGCGGGGGCCTGGGGGAGCAGTACTTC.

This clonotype came up a few times. The rearrangement links TRBV11-2 to TRBJ2-1, with 11 bases identical to TRBD2. The CDR3 has 16 amino acids. CDR1 is SGHAT and CDR2 is FQNNGV in the germline V gene. The V and J ends lost 6 bases and 8 bases, in that order; junction bases with no gene match: 12. CDR3 residues: CASRFSGGAFQDEQFF. DNA of the CDR3: TGTGCCAGCAGATTTAGCGGGGGGGCTTTCCAGGATGAGCAGTTCTTC.

The table lists this clonotype with a few counts. The J gene is TRBJ2-7, the V gene TRBV2, with D possibly matching TRBD2 (7 bases). Germline CDR1 reads SNHLY; CDR2 reads FYNNEI. V lost 7 bases and J lost 4, with 20 bases in between. The CDR3 sequence is 15 residues long. The CDR3 region is CASNAFDGGPYEQYF. CDR3 in DNA: TGTGCCAGCAACGCCTTTGACGGGGGGCCTTACGAGCAGTACTTC.

This clonotype was counted only a few times. The chain is built from TRBV18 and TRBJ1-2; tentatively, D is TRBD1 (6 bases). Germline CDR1 KGHSH, CDR2 LQKENI. V lost 2 bases, J lost 1 base, and 8 bases lay in between. This CDR3 is built from 14 residues. This CDR3 reads CASSPNRDNYGYTF. Here the CDR3 DNA reads TGTGCCAGCTCACCAAACAGGGATAACTATGGCTACACCTTC.

The chain joins TRBV6-5 to TRBJ1-1; 7 positions agree with TRBD1. There are 13 residues in the CDR3. Losses at the gene ends were 7 bases for V and 3 bases for J; bases not matched to a gene: 5. Germline-derived CDR1 and CDR2 are MNHEY and SVGAGI. CDR3 sequence reads: CASTRGGYTEAFF. The CDR3, as DNA: TGTGCCAGCACCAGGGGGGGTTACACTGAAGCTTTCTTT.

This chain uses TRBV6-6 with TRBJ2-3; D is uncertain. V lost 0 bases and J 3 bases, leaving 10 bases between the germline ends. Germline CDR1 and CDR2: MNHNY and SVGAGI (reference sequence). The CDR3 has 15 residues. CDR3 DNA sequence: TGTGCCAGCAGTTACTCCAAAAGTGATACAGATACGCAGTATTTT. Translating gives CASSYSKSDTDTQYF.

This clonotype has only a few counts. This chain links TRBV27 with TRBJ2-6; D gene uncertain. CDR3 size: 14 residues. Germline loops: CDR1 MNHEY, CDR2 SMNVEV (reference sequence). Trimming cost V 6 bases and J 0 bases, with 6 bases left between them. The CDR3 coding sequence is TGTGCCAGCAGCTGGGACTCTGGGGCCAACGTCCTGACTTTC. This gives the protein CASSWDSGANVLTF.

This clonotype was recorded many times. The chain employs TRBV20-1 and TRBJ2-7; D tentatively reads TRBD1 or TRBD2 (5 bases each). The CDR3 totals 14 residues. The V end was cut by 3 bases, the J end by 4 bases, with 16 bases between. In germline, CDR1 is DFQATT, CDR2 SNEGSKA (reference sequence). Here the CDR3 reads CSASKTGRKYEQYF. CDR3 sequence (DNA): TGCAGTGCTAGTAAGACGGGACGGAAATACGAGCAGTACTTC.

The chain uses TRBV6-5 and TRBJ1-1; D is ambiguous. Germline-derived CDR1 and CDR2 are MNHEY and SVGAGI. Trimming took off 3 bases at V and 1 base at J, with 9 bases between the two ends. This CDR3 has 14 residues. Here the CDR3 reads CASSYEGRNTEAFF. In nucleotides, the CDR3 is TGTGCCAGCAGTTATGAGGGAAGGAACACTGAAGCTTTCTTT.

A note on this clonotype: A much larger clonotype is one base distant, so this may be a read error. V usage is TRBV4-3 and J usage is TRBJ2-1; weak D call: TRBD2 (7 bases). Germline-derived CDR1 and CDR2 are LGHNA and YSLEER. The CDR3 has 19 residues. The chain's CDR3 is CASGQAIWGGARGNNEQFF. In DNA form, the CDR3 reads TGCGCCAGCGGCCAAGCAATCTGGGGGGGGGCCAGGGGAAACAATGAGCAGTTCTTC.

V and J are TRBV11-2 and TRBJ2-1, with 8 bases that match TRBD1. The CDR3 length is 11 residues. The germline V gene has CDR1 SGHAT and CDR2 FQNNGV. The V gene end was trimmed by 3 bases and the J gene end by 14 bases; junction bases not matched to a gene: 3. CDR3 coding DNA: TGTGCCAGCAGCTTGAGGACAGGGAAGTTCTTC. Translation: CASSLRTGKFF.

With respect to this clonotype: At one end the junction does not follow the germline gene, possibly because of a read error. The chain recombines TRBV5-1 with TRBJ2-5; 8 bases match TRBD1. The CDR3 has 16 amino acids. Germline CDR1 is SGHRS and CDR2 is YFSETQ. CDR3 bases: TGCGCCAGCAGCTTGACCCAGGGGGCGCGAGTAGAGACTCAGTACTTC. Amino acid sequence: CASSLTQGARVETQYF.

This sequence joins TRBV10-3 and TRBJ1-5; 9 bases agree with TRBD1. This CDR3 region has 14 residues. Unmatched junction bases numbered 5, after V lost 4 bases and J lost 7 bases. Germline V gene data show CDR1 as ENHRY and CDR2 as SYGVKD. In nucleotides, the CDR3 is TGTGCCATCAGTGCAACAGGGGGCGAACAGCCCCAGCATTTT. It codes for CAISATGGEQPQHF.

This clonotype showed up just a few times. This chain connects TRBV3-1 to TRBJ2-1, with 7 bases matching TRBD1. Per germline, CDR1 LGHDT and CDR2 YNNKEL (reference sequence). This CDR3 has 13 amino acids. V gave up 1 base and J gave up 8 bases; unmatched junction bases: 2. The CDR3 sequence is CASSQATGDEQFF. DNA for the CDR3: TGTGCCAGCAGCCAAGCCACAGGGGATGAGCAGTTCTTC.

V gene TRBV3-1 combines with J gene TRBJ2-5; TRBD2 aligns across 8 bases. This CDR3 has 16 residues. Per the germline V gene, CDR1 is LGHDT and CDR2 is YNNKEL (reference sequence). The junction had 8 bases not matched to a gene; V was cut back by 4 bases and J by 1 base. CDR3 sequence reads: CASSLTFAGGQETQYF. The CDR3 DNA sequence: TGTGCCAGCAGCCTGACGTTTGCGGGGGGCCAAGAGACCCAGTACTTC.

This clonotype was recorded a few times. V is TRBV11-2 and J is TRBJ2-3, with a possible D match to TRBD1 (6 bases). V was clipped by 4 bases and J by 2 bases, with 13 bases between them. The CDR3 length is 15 residues. CDR1 is SGHAT and CDR2 is FQNNGV in the germline V gene. CDR3 residues: CASSSTGYYTDTQYF. The CDR3 DNA is TGTGCCAGCAGCTCAACAGGGTACTACACAGATACGCAGTATTTT. The full variable domain, rest sourced from reference TRBV11-2 and TRBJ2-3, is EAGVAQSPRYKIIEKRQSVAFWCNPISGHATLYWYQQILGQGPKLLIQFQNNGVVDDSQLPKDRFSAERLKGVDSTLKIQPAKLEDSAVYLCASSSTGYYTDTQYFGPGTRLTVL.

V is TRBV3-1 and J is TRBJ1-6; D not certain. The CDR3 is made up of 15 amino acids. The germline V gene has CDR1 LGHDT and CDR2 YNNKEL (reference sequence). V was shortened by 0 bases and J by 4 bases, with 7 bases between the two germline ends. The CDR3: CASSQDRFYNSPLHF. CDR3 nucleotide sequence: TGTGCCAGCAGCCAAGATCGGTTTTATAATTCACCCCTCCACTTT. Filled out from reference TRBV3-1 and TRBJ1-6, the complete variable domain reads DTAVSQTPKYLVTQMGNDKSIKCEQNLGHDTMYWYKQDSKKFLKIMFSYNNKELIINETVPNRFSPKSPDKAHLNLHINSLELGDSAVYFCASSQDRFYNSPLHFGNGTRLTVT.

This clonotype turned up a few times. V is TRBV2 and J is TRBJ1-2; no clear D. CDR3 length: 15 residues. V gave up 6 bases and J gave up 4 bases, with 18 bases separating them. The V gene's germline CDR1 is SNHLY and CDR2 FYNNEI. CDR3 nucleotides: TGTGCCAGCAGCCCTGCTCTTGCCTCCTTCTATGGCTACACCTTC. It translates to CASSPALASFYGYTF. The full variable domain, its missing parts supplied by reference TRBV2 and TRBJ1-2, is EPEVTQTPSHQVTQMGQEVILRCVPISNHLYFYWYRQILGQKVEFLVSFYNNEISEKSEIFDDQFSVERPDGSNFTLKIRSTKLEDSAMYFCASSPALASFYGYTFGSGTRLTVV.